This TCR beta chain was documented in a study of T cell responses to AZD1222 COVID-19 vaccine. Study-level findings and limits: Mostly white British, mostly female donors; authors suggested clonal diversity may be underestimated.

Using immunoSEQ multiplex PCR, the repertoire was profiled, and TCRdb retains in-frame clones only, with some absent. The table has 78,000 or so clones, about 78% seen once. Notes on this clone: Its cognate antigen is unknown.

Trimming cost V 4 bases and J 4 bases, with 20 bases left between them. The germline V gene encodes CDR1 SGHAT and CDR2 FQNNGV. The CDR3 extends over 17 amino acids. This chain uses TRBV11-2 with TRBJ1-3; D gene uncertain. The receptor was derived from an adult who received the AZD1222 COVID-19 vaccine. The sample was peripheral blood, taken 28 days after the second AZD1222 dose. CDR3 region: CASSSPFEGYEGNTIYF. The CDR3 nucleotides are TGTGCCAGCAGCTCCCCTTTTGAGGGATACGAAGGAAACACCATATATTTT.